Included here is one T cell receptor (beta chain) sequence, with context. The target of this receptor is not known. The junction departs from the called germline gene at one end, perhaps through a read error. From cysteine to phenylalanine, the CDR3 is 18 amino acids long. Only the CDR3 region is kept as DNA, spanning 54 bases read in frame from base 1. CDR1 and CDR2 are read off the germline V gene (reference sequence) as SEHNR and FQNEAQ. This entry comes from a study of CD8 T cells in Susac syndrome (dated by TCRdb to the late 2010s). Regarding the study in general: Whether CD8+ T cell activation and differentiation in Susac syndrome was antigen driven was tested using repertoire sequencing. Clonality of the CD8+ T cell repertoire was compared between about a dozen healthy donors, some 14 Susac syndrome patients and some 15 multiple sclerosis patients. Results the study describes overall, beyond this receptor: The study acknowledged that relatively few individuals were included in the TCR sequencing and HLA analysis.

RNA was extracted with the RNeasy kit and roughly 0.45 to 1 ug was reverse transcribed using random hexamers. The immunoSEQ multiplex PCR assay, covering 54 Vbeta and 13 Jbeta segments, was used to amplify TCR beta CDR3 regions. PCR amplification bias was corrected by using a synthetic template baseline for primer optimization and computational correction. The authors processed their data as follows. Reads were annotated to V, D and J genes per IMGT and analyzed with immunoSEQ Analyzer, keeping only productive sequences. To calculate clonality, Shannon entropy was normalized by log2 of the number of productive unique sequences and then subtracted from one. For each patient and control, public and private clones were evaluated among the 100 most prevalent clones. A clone was defined as Susac-specific if it was absent from the healthy and MS cohorts, from roughly 980 published viral clones and from other ImmuneACCESS disease sequences. TCRdb itself trimmed the public reads at Q25 with fastp, ran MiXCR and retained productive beta chains. Here each entry gathers all rows of one CDR3 protein and keeps the most common genes and DNA. The V and J calls were determined by TCRdb, not by the authors. The sample table holds about 200,000 distinct CDR3 sequences, of which roughly 92% were seen once. The ten most abundant clones make up roughly 0.13% of the sample.

Peripheral blood CD8+ and CD4+ T cells from healthy donors, Susac syndrome patients and multiple sclerosis patients were profiled using high-throughput TCR beta sequencing. Treatment-naive patients with stable or active relapsing-remitting disease fulfilling revised McDonald criteria were used as multiple sclerosis controls. Bulk CD8+ and CD4+ T cells were purified by magnetic negative isolation, whereas CD8+ TEMRA cells were enriched by FACS. Blood was collected in EDTA tubes and processed within 24 hours, with PBMCs isolated through density gradient centrifugation. PBMCs intended for TCR sequencing were cryopreserved in liquid nitrogen and thawed later in a water bath at 37 degrees C. Purity of sorted or isolated CD4+, CD8+ and CD8+ TEMRA cells was at least 90%.

This receptor was obtained from a human donor with multiple sclerosis. This chain joins TRBV7-9 to TRBJ1-2; the D gene is perhaps TRBD1, from 5 matching bases. Sequencing was done on a sample of CD8+ T cells from PBMCs. The CDR3 has the sequence CASDASLGGSRGPPKVIF. At the DNA level, the sequence is TGTGCCAGCGACGCCAGCTTAGGTGGGTCTAGGGGACCACCTAAGGTCATCTTC.